A single sample is the source of the 8 T cell receptor beta chains below, sequenced in a study of blood T cell repertoires in COVID-19. Produced via immunoSEQ multiplex PCR; TCRdb's table is partial and in-frame only. The sample has 250,000 to 300,000 clones, around 90% seen once; the top ten hold around 1%. What was sequenced was PBMCs or T cells enriched from blood (not recorded which). The receptors shown here come from a woman aged 25 to 39 who had recovered from COVID-19.

The chain has TRBV7-2 and TRBJ2-2; D gene ambiguous. The CDR3 totals 12 residues. V lost 4 bases and J 3 bases, leaving 3 bases between the germline ends. Germline lookup yields CDR1 SGHTA and CDR2 FQGNSA. The CDR3 sequence is CASSSDTGELFF. Written as DNA, the CDR3 is TGTGCCAGCAGCTCAGACACCGGGGAGCTGTTTTTT.

This rearrangement joins TRBV10-1 to TRBJ2-7; maybe TRBD2 (6 bases). The V end was cut by 4 bases, the J end by 3 bases, with 13 bases between. The germline V gene has CDR1 WNHNN and CDR2 SYGVQD (reference sequence). There are 14 residues in the CDR3. In DNA form, the CDR3 reads TGCGCCAGCAGTGTCGGGACTGCCTACTACGAGCAGTACTTC. Its protein is CASSVGTAYYEQYF.

The V gene is TRBV7-9, the J gene TRBJ2-5, with D perhaps matching TRBD1 (6 bases). This CDR3 has 15 residues. Germline assignment: CDR1 SEHNR and CDR2 FQNEAQ (reference sequence). V lost 6 bases and J 2 bases, leaving 16 bases between the germline ends. CDR3 in DNA: TGTGCCAGCAGTTTTCTGGGGGCAGCTCAAGAGACCCAGTACTTC. Translation gives CASSFLGAAQETQYF.

This clone was detected only once. The gene calls are TRBV14 and TRBJ2-5; D is perhaps TRBD2 (6 bases). The CDR3 extends over 14 amino acids. V shed 4 bases and J shed 1 base, with 10 bases lying between them. CDR1 and CDR2 from the germline V gene are SGHDN and FVKESK. Here the CDR3 reads CASSLGLIQETQYF. CDR3 bases: TGTGCCAGCAGCCTAGGACTAATCCAAGAGACCCAGTACTTC.

The V gene is TRBV5-1, the J gene TRBJ1-6; no clear D. V lost 1 base, J lost 9 bases, and 14 bases lay in between. Germline lookup yields CDR1 SGHRS and CDR2 YFSETQ. The CDR3 is 15 residues long. CDR3 in DNA: TGCGCCAGCAGCTTGTTGGGGAGGAGAGGTTCACCCCTCCACTTT. Translated, it gives CASSLLGRRGSPLHF.

This clone has only a few counts. The V gene is TRBV9, the J gene TRBJ1-3; D unclear. Germline assignment: CDR1 SGDLS and CDR2 YYNGEE. The CDR3 contains 16 residues. Trimming left V 1 base short and J 1 base short, with 12 bases between. This CDR3 is CASSVRPGGSGNTIYF. In DNA, the CDR3 is TGTGCCAGCAGCGTAAGACCGGGAGGGTCTGGAAACACCATATATTTT.

The chain uses TRBV30 and TRBJ2-1, with 15 bases matching TRBD2. J was trimmed by 4 bases and V by 0 bases; bases with no gene match: 10. This CDR3 contains 19 residues. Germline CDR1 and CDR2: GTSNPN and SVGIG (reference sequence). The CDR3 reads CAWSVRRTSGRVGYNEQFF. The CDR3 DNA sequence: TGTGCCTGGAGTGTACGACGGACTAGCGGGAGGGTAGGGTACAATGAGCAGTTCTTC.

The sample holds one count of this clone. The chain combines TRBV6-6 with TRBJ1-2; 8 nucleotides agree with TRBD1. Unmatched junction bases numbered 8, after V lost 2 bases and J lost 3 bases. The CDR3 extends over 16 amino acids. Germline CDR1 MNHNY, CDR2 SVGAGI (reference sequence). The CDR3 coding sequence is TGTGCCAGCAGTTACGTACCAGGGGGCTGGGACTATGGCTACACCTTC. Its protein product is CASSYVPGGWDYGYTF.